One sample yielded the 17 T cell receptor beta chains listed below, sequenced in a study of CD8 T cells in Susac syndrome. The RNA, roughly 0.45 to 1 ug, was put through reverse transcription using random hexamers. MiXCR was run by TCRdb on the immunoSEQ multiplex PCR reads, yielding one entry per CDR3 protein. The sample holds 150,000 to 200,000 distinct CDR3 sequences, approximately 95% seen once. Sample: CD8+ T cells from PBMCs. These receptors were collected from a human donor with multiple sclerosis.

The rearrangement uses TRBV7-9 and TRBJ2-7, with D uncertain. With 5 bases removed from V and 3 bases from J, the gap between germline ends came to 17 bases. The germline V gene encodes CDR1 SEHNR and CDR2 FQNEAQ (reference sequence). The CDR3 length is 15 residues. The CDR3 here is CASSQTPGVYYEQYF. The CDR3, as DNA: TGTGCCAGCAGCCAGACTCCTGGGGTATACTACGAGCAGTACTTC.

The chain uses TRBV20-1 and TRBJ1-6, with D hard to call. V gave up 0 bases and J gave up 7 bases, with 10 bases separating them. Per germline, CDR1 DFQATT and CDR2 SNEGSKA (reference sequence). The CDR3 is 14 amino acids. CDR3 protein: CSARDLVGNSPLHF. CDR3 coding DNA: TGCAGTGCTAGAGATTTGGTGGGGAATTCACCCCTCCACTTT.

The chain carries TRBV7-9 and TRBJ2-7, with D hard to call. The CDR3 is made up of 12 amino acids. The ends were cut back, 4 bases at V and 4 bases at J, with 8 bases in the middle. Germline V gene data show CDR1 as SEHNR and CDR2 as FQNEAQ (reference sequence). The CDR3 DNA reads as TGTGCCAGCAGCTCCTTGAAGTACGAGCAGTACTTC. It translates to CASSSLKYEQYF.

The rearrangement links TRBV7-9 to TRBJ1-4; 7 bases line up with TRBD1. Unmatched junction bases numbered 10, after V lost 7 bases and J lost 8 bases. The CDR3 spans 14 residues. The germline CDR1 and CDR2 sequences are SEHNR and FQNEAQ (reference sequence). This chain's CDR3 is CASNNRDRQEKLFF. In nucleotides, the CDR3 is TGTGCCAGCAACAACCGGGACAGACAAGAAAAACTGTTTTTT. The full variable domain, rest sourced from reference TRBV7-9 and TRBJ1-4, is DTGVSQNPRHKITKRGQNVTFRCDPISEHNRLYWYRQTLGQGPEFLTYFQNEAQLEKSRLLSDRFSAERPKGSFSTLEIQRTEQGDSAMYLCASNNRDRQEKLFFGSGTQLSVL.

This clonotype was picked up one time. The genes are TRBV2 and TRBJ1-2; D is unclear. Germline V gene data show CDR1 as SNHLY and CDR2 as FYNNEI. V dropped 8 bases and J dropped 4 bases, with 5 bases sitting between them. The CDR3 sequence is 10 residues long. CDR3 loop: CASRSYGYTF. The CDR3 nucleotides are TGTGCCAGCCGGTCCTATGGCTACACCTTC.

This chain connects TRBV4-2 to TRBJ2-7; perhaps TRBD2 as D (6 bases). The CDR3 covers 15 residues. Germline values: CDR1 LGHNA, CDR2 YNFKEQ. Between the trimmed V and J ends, which lost 1 base and 2 bases, there was a span of 12 bases. The CDR3 spells CASSQALAATYEQYF. The CDR3 nucleotides are TGTGCCAGCAGCCAAGCTTTAGCGGCAACCTACGAGCAGTACTTC.

The chain employs TRBV11-2 and TRBJ2-7; TRBD1 matches at 11 bases. Germline V lookup: CDR1 SGHAT, CDR2 FQNNGV. With 6 bases clipped from V and 5 bases from J, the junction kept 3 bases outside the gene matches. The CDR3 has 13 residues. CDR3 in DNA: TGTGCCAGCAGACGGACAGGGGGCAACGAGCAGTACTTC. Translated, it gives CASRRTGGNEQYF.

The rearrangement joins TRBV20-1 to TRBJ1-1; D is ambiguous. Trimming left V 1 base short and J 0 bases short, with 6 bases between. The CDR3 has 13 residues. Germline V lookup: CDR1 DFQATT, CDR2 SNEGSKA (reference sequence). The chain's CDR3 is CSARGPLNTEAFF. The CDR3, as DNA: TGCAGTGCTAGAGGCCCATTGAACACTGAAGCTTTCTTT.

The CDR3 sequence is CSVGTSGSYEQFF. In DNA, the CDR3 is TGCAGCGTGGGGACTAGCGGGAGCTATGAGCAGTTCTTC. This sequence joins TRBV29-1 and TRBJ2-1; 14 positions match TRBD2. CDR3 length: 13 residues. Unmatched junction bases numbered 3, after V lost 6 bases and J lost 8 bases. Germline-derived CDR1 and CDR2 are SQVTM and ANQGSEA.

The rearrangement uses TRBV28 and TRBJ2-5; TRBD2 matches at 11 bases. Germline CDR1 reads MDHEN; CDR2 reads SYDVKM. The J segment lost 2 bases and the V segment lost 2 bases, leaving 10 bases of the junction unmatched. The CDR3 runs to 18 residues. The chain's CDR3 is CASSLKLGLAEIQETQYF. The CDR3 DNA sequence: TGTGCCAGCAGTTTAAAGCTGGGACTAGCGGAAATACAAGAGACCCAGTACTTC.

The rearrangement links TRBV23-1 to TRBJ2-1; 7 nucleotides agree with TRBD2. TRBV23-1 is an open reading frame whose function is uncertain. The CDR3 runs to 19 residues. With 0 bases clipped from V and 3 bases from J, the junction kept 14 bases outside the gene matches. The CDR3, as DNA: TGCGCCAGCAGTCAATCACATTCCCACGCGGGAGATTACTACAATGAGCAGTTCTTC. This sequence encodes CASSQSHSHAGDYYNEQFF.

The V call is TRBV7-9, the J call TRBJ2-4; D unresolved. Germline V gene sequence: CDR1 SEHNR, CDR2 FQNEAQ (reference sequence). The ends were cut back, 7 bases at V and 1 base at J, with 17 bases in the middle. The CDR3 sequence is 16 residues long. CDR3 DNA sequence: TGTGCCAGCAACTTGGAAGGCAGCGACGCCAAAAACATTCAGTACTTC. Translating gives CASNLEGSDAKNIQYF.

This clonotype has only a few counts. This chain links TRBV29-1 with TRBJ2-7; 7 bases are a match to TRBD1. Germline trimming cut 6 bases from V and 2 bases from J; bases unmatched to any gene: 4. Germline CDR1 reads SQVTM; CDR2 reads ANQGSEA. The CDR3 spans 12 residues. CDR3 protein: CSVRTGTYEQYF. CDR3 bases: TGCAGCGTCCGGACAGGAACCTACGAGCAGTACTTC.

The chain recombines TRBV25-1 with TRBJ2-3; 8 bases align to TRBD1. Germline CDR1 MGHDK, CDR2 SYGVNS. This CDR3 spans 13 amino acids. J was trimmed by 3 bases and V by 7 bases; bases with no gene match: 3. The chain's CDR3 is CASMTGVTDTQYF. In nucleotides, the CDR3 is TGTGCCAGCATGACAGGGGTGACAGATACGCAGTATTTT.

The J gene is TRBJ1-2, the V gene TRBV7-9; TRBD1 is a possible D gene (6 bases). V was pared by 1 base and J by 0 bases, with 15 bases between. This CDR3 spans 17 amino acids. Germline CDR1 and CDR2: SEHNR and FQNEAQ (reference sequence). The DNA of the CDR3 is TGTGCCAGCAGCTTAGGGGGGACACAAGGGACTAACTATGGCTACACCTTC. It specifies CASSLGGTQGTNYGYTF.

The chain combines TRBV3-1 with TRBJ1-5; D ambiguous. Germline values: CDR1 LGHDT, CDR2 YNNKEL (reference sequence). V lost 4 bases and J 3 bases, leaving 13 bases between the germline ends. The CDR3 is 15 residues long. CDR3 protein: CASSPLAGNNQPQHF. In DNA, the CDR3 is TGTGCCAGCAGCCCCCTAGCGGGGAACAATCAGCCCCAGCATTTT.

This clonotype has a handful of counts. The chain couples TRBV20-1 to TRBJ2-4; tentative D call: TRBD1 (5 bases). This CDR3 has 13 amino acids. CDR1 is DFQATT and CDR2 is SNEGSKA in the germline V gene (reference sequence). The V gene lost 6 bases and the J gene lost 6 bases, with 15 bases spanning the gap. The CDR3 DNA is TGCAGTGCAAGACCACAGGATTTAAACATTCAGTACTTC. Amino acid sequence: CSARPQDLNIQYF.